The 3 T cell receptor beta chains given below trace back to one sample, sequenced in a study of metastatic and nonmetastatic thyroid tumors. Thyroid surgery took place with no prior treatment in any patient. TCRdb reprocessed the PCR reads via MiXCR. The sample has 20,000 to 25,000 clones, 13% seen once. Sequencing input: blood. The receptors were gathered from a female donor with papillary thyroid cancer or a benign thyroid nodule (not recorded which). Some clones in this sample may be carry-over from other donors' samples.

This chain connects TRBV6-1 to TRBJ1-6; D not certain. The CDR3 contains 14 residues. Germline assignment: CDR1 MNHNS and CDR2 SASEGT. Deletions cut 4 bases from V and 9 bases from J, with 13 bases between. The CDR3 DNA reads TGTGCCAGCAGTGCCCGTATAAAACGTTCACCCCTCCACTTT. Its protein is CASSARIKRSPLHF.

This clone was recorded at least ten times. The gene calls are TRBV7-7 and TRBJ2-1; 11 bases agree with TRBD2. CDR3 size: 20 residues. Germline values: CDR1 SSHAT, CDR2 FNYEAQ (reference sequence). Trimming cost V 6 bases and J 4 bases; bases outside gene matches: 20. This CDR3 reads CASRTPGTSGNQGLYNEQFF. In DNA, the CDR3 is TGTGCCAGCAGAACCCCTGGGACTAGCGGCAACCAAGGCCTGTACAATGAGCAGTTCTTC.

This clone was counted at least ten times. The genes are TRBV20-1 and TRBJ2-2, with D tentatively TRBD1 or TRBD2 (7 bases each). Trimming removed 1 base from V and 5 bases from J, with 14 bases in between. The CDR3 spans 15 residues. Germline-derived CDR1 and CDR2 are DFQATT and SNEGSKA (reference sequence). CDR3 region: CSARVPQGGTGELFF. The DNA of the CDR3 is TGCAGTGCTAGAGTTCCCCAGGGGGGGACCGGGGAGCTGTTTTTT.